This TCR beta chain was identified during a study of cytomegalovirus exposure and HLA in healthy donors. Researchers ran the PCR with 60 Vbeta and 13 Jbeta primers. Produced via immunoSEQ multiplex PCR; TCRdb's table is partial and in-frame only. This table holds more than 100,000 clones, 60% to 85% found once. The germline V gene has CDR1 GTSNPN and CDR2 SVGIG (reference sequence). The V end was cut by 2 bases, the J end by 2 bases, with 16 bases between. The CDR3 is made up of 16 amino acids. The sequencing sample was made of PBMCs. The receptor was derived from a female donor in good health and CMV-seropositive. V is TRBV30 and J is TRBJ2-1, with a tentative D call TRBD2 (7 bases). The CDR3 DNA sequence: TGTGCCTGGAGTCCCCTAGGGGGGGTAACCTACAATGAGCAGTTCTTC. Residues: CAWSPLGGVTYNEQFF.